Following are 2 T cell receptor beta chains from one sample sequenced in a study of Graves' ophthalmopathy and Graves' hyperthyroidism listed by TCRdb under 2018. TCRdb lists the instrument as Illumina HiSeq 2000. For repertoire sequencing, TCR beta CDR3 regions were amplified from RNA transcripts. The first round was an RT-PCR using HTBI primers with the Qiagen OneStep RT-PCR kit, and this first round was followed by a second-round multiplex PCR, then size selection and purification. TCRdb itself trimmed the public reads at Q25 with fastp, ran MiXCR and retained productive beta chains. All rows with the same CDR3 protein become a single entry with the most common DNA and genes. For this sample there are roughly 610,000 distinct CDR3 sequences; over 20% appear just once. About 6.6% of the sample comes from the top ten. The sample consisted of peripheral blood. Receptors originate from a woman aged 18-29 years with stable Graves' hyperthyroidism. Some clones in this sample may be carry-over from other donors' samples. Donor details come from another sample of the same person, matched by shared clones.

This clonotype was observed a few times. The rearrangement links TRBV6-5 to TRBJ2-4, with D unclear. V was shortened by 8 bases and J by 0 bases, with 8 bases between the two germline ends. The germline V gene encodes CDR1 MNHEY and CDR2 SVGAGI. CDR3 length: 13 amino acids. CDR3 bases: TGTGCCAGCTCTTCGGGAGCCAAAAACATTCAGTACTTC. Translating it yields CASSSGAKNIQYF.

The gene calls are TRBV6-1 and TRBJ2-2, with D unclear. This CDR3 is 12 amino acids long. From germline, CDR1 is MNHNS and CDR2 SASEGT. V was pared by 7 bases and J by 5 bases, with 8 bases between. This CDR3 is CASNTATGELFF. DNA of the CDR3: TGTGCCAGCAATACGGCTACCGGGGAGCTGTTTTTT.